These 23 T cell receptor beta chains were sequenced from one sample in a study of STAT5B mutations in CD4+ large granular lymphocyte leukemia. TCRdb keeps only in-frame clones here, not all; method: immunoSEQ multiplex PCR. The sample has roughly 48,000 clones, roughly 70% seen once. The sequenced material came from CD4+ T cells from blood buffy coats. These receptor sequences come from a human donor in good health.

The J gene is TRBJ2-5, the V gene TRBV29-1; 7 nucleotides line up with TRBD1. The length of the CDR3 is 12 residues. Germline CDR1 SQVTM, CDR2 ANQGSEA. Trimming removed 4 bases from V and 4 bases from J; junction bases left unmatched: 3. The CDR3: CSVGGGPETQYF. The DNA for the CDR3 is TGCAGCGTTGGAGGGGGCCCAGAGACCCAGTACTTC.

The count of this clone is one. CDR3 sequence (DNA): TGTGCCAGCAGTTCGGTCAAGGACAGGGGTCAGCCCCAGCATTTT. It translates to CASSSVKDRGQPQHF. This sequence joins TRBV6-5 and TRBJ1-5, with 9 bases fitting TRBD1. V gave up 4 bases and J gave up 6 bases; unmatched junction bases: 7. In germline, CDR1 is MNHEY, CDR2 SVGAGI. The CDR3 sequence is 15 residues long.

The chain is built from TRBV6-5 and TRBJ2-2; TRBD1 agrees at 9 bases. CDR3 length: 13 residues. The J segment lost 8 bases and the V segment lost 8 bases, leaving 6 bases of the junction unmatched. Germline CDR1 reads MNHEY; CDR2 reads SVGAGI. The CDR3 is CASGTGYTGELFF. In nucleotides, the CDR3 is TGTGCCAGCGGGACAGGGTATACGGGGGAGCTGTTTTTT.

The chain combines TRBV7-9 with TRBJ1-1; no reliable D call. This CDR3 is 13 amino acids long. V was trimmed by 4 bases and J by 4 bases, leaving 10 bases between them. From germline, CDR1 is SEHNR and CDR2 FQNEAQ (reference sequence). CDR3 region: CASSSALGTEAFF. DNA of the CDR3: TGTGCCAGCAGCTCCGCCCTGGGCACTGAAGCTTTCTTT.

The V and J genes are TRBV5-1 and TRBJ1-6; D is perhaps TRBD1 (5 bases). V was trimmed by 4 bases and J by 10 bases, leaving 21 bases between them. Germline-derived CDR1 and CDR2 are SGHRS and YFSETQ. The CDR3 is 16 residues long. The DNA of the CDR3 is TGCGCCAGCAGCCACGACCCGGGACTCTCCGCATCACCCCTCCACTTT. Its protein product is CASSHDPGLSASPLHF.

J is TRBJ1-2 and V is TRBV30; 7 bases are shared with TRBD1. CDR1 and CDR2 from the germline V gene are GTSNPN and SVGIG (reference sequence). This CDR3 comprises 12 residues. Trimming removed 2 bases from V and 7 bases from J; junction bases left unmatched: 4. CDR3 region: CAWSRQGGGYTF. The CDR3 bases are TGTGCCTGGAGTCGACAGGGAGGTGGCTACACCTTC. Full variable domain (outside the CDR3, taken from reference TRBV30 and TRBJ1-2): SQTIHQWPATLVQPVGSPLSLECTVEGTSNPNLYWYRQAAGRGLQLLFYSVGIGQISSEVPQNLSASRPQDRQFILSSKKLLLSDSGFYLCAWSRQGGGYTFGSGTRLTVV.

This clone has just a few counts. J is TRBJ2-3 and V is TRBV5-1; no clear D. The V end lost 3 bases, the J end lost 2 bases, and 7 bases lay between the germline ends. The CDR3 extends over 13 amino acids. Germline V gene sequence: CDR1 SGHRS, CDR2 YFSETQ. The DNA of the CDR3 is TGCGCCAGCAGCTCCGGTGCCACAGATACGCAGTATTTT. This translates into CASSSGATDTQYF. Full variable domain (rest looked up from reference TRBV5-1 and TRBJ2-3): KAGVTQTPRYLIKTRGQQVTLSCSPISGHRSVSWYQQTPGQGLQFLFEYFSETQRNKGNFPGRFSGRQFSNSRSEMNVSTLELGDSALYLCASSSGATDTQYFGPGTRLTVL.

CDR3 nucleotide sequence: TGTGCCATCAGCGGGGCGGGGTTCACAGATACGCAGTATTTT. It yields the protein CAISGAGFTDTQYF. The rearrangement uses TRBV10-3 and TRBJ2-3; maybe TRBD2 (6 bases). Per the germline V gene, CDR1 is ENHRY and CDR2 is SYGVKD. This CDR3 contains 14 residues. V was shortened by 6 bases and J by 2 bases, with 12 bases between the two germline ends.

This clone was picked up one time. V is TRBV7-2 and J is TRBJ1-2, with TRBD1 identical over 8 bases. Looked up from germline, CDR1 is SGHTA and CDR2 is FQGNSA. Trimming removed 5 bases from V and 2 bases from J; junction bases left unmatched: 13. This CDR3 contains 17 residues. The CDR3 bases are TGTGCCAGCAGCGAACGGACAGGGATCGGTGAGAACTATGGCTACACCTTC. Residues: CASSERTGIGENYGYTF.

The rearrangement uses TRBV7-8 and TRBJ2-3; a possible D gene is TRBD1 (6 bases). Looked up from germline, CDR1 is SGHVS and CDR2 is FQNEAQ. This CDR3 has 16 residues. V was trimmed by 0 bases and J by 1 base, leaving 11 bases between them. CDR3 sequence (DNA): TGTGCCAGCAGCTTAGCGGGGCAGGGGCGCACAGATACGCAGTATTTT. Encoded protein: CASSLAGQGRTDTQYF.

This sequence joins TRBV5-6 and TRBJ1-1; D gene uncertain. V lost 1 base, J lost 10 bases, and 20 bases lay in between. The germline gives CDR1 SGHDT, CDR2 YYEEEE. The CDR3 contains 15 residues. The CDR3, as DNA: TGTGCCAGCAGCTTGTACCGAGGTCAAAAACGTGGAGCTTTCTTT. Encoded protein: CASSLYRGQKRGAFF.

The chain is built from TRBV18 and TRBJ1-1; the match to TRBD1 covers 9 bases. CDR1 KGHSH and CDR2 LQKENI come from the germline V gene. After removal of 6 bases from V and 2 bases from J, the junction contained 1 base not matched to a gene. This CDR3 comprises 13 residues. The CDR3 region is CASSTGGNTEAFF. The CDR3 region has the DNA TGTGCCAGCTCCACAGGGGGCAACACTGAAGCTTTCTTT.

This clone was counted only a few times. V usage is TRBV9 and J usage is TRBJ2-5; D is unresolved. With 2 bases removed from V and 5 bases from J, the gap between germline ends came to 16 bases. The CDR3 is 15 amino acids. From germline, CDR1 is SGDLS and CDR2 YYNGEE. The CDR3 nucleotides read TGTGCCAGCAGCGTTAACTCATTGGGCACCGAGACCCAGTACTTC. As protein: CASSVNSLGTETQYF.

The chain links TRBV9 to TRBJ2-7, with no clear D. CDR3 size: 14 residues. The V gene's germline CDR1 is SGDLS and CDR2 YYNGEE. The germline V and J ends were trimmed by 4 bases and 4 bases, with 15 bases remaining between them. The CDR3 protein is CASSPPGSHYEQYF. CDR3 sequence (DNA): TGTGCCAGCAGCCCCCCCGGTTCTCATTACGAGCAGTACTTC.

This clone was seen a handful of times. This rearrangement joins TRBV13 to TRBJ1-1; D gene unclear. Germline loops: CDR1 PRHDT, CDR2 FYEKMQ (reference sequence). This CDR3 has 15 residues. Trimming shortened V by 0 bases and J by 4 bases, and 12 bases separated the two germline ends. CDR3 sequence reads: CASSLGGVMSTEAFF. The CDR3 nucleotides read TGTGCCAGCAGCTTAGGGGGCGTAATGAGCACTGAAGCTTTCTTT.

The CDR3 DNA follows: TGTGCCAGCACCCGGGGGGGTACAGATACGCAGTATTTT. Its translation is CASTRGGTDTQYF. The rearrangement uses TRBV28 and TRBJ2-3; 8 nucleotides agree with TRBD2. Germline V gene lookup returns CDR1 MDHEN and CDR2 SYDVKM. V gave up 7 bases and J gave up 3 bases; unmatched junction bases: 3. The CDR3 is 13 amino acids.

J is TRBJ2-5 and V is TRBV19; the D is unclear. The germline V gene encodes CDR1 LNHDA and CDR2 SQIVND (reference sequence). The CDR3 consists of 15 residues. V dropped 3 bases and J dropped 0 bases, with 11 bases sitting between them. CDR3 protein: CASSIRLQYQETQYF. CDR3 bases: TGTGCCAGTAGTATTCGGTTGCAGTACCAAGAGACCCAGTACTTC.

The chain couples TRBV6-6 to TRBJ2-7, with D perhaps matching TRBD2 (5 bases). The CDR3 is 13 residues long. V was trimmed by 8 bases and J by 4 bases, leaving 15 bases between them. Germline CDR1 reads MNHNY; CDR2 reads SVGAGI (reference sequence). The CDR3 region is CASRGQRPYEQYV. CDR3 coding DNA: TGTGCCAGCCGGGGTCAACGGCCTTACGAGCAGTACGTC.

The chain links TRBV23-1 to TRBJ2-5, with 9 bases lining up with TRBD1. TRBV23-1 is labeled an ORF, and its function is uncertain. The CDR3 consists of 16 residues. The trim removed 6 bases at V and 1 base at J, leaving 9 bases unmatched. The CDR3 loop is CASSHTGTGFQETQYF. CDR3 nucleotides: TGCGCCAGCAGCCACACGGGGACAGGGTTCCAAGAGACCCAGTACTTC.

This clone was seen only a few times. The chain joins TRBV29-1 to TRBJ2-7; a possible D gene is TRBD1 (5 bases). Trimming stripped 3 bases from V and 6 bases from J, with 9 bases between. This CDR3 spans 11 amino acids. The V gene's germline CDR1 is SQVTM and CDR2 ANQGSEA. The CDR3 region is CSVDFRGEQYF. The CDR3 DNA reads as TGCAGCGTTGATTTTAGGGGCGAGCAGTACTTC.

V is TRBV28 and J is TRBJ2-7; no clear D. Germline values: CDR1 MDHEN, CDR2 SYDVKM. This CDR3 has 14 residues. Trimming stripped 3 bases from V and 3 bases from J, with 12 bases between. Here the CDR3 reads CASSFSSVGYEQYF. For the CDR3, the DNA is TGTGCCAGCAGTTTTTCTTCAGTGGGCTACGAGCAGTACTTC.

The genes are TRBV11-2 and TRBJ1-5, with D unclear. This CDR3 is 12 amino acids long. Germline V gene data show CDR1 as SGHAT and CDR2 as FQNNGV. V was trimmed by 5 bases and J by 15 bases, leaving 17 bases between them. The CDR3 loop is CASSPPRGPLHF. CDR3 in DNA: TGTGCCAGCAGCCCCCCGCGGGGTCCGCTGCATTTT.

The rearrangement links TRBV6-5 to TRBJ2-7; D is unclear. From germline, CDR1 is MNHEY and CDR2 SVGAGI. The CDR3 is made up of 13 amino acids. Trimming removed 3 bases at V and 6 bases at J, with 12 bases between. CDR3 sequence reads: CASSYPRIREQYV. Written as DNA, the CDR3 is TGTGCCAGCAGTTATCCCCGGATCCGCGAGCAGTACGTC.